This TCR beta chain was sequenced in a study of regulatory dendritic cells for organ transplantation. Study-level information: Regulatory dendritic cells came from monocytes given vitamin D3 and IL-10.

CFSE-labeled sorted T cells met regulatory or mature dendritic cells for roughly 5 days. A word on this clone: Its cognate antigen is unknown. A read error may account for a junction end that differs from germline.

The table came from immunoSEQ multiplex PCR; TCRdb's copy has only in-frame clones and leaves some out. This table holds about 5,400 clones, roughly 79% found once. The CDR3 extends over 13 amino acids. Germline CDR1 reads SQVTM; CDR2 reads ANQGSEA. The receptor was isolated from a human donor in good health. Sequencing was done on a sample of memory CD8+ T cells from blood cultured with regulatory dendritic cells. Subset described: CD45RO+ memory T cells. The chain combines TRBV29-1 with TRBJ2-4, with unresolved D. This CDR3 is CNVVGLSENIQYF. The CDR3 DNA reads as TGCAACGTTGTAGGGCTATCCGAAAACATTCAGTACTTC.